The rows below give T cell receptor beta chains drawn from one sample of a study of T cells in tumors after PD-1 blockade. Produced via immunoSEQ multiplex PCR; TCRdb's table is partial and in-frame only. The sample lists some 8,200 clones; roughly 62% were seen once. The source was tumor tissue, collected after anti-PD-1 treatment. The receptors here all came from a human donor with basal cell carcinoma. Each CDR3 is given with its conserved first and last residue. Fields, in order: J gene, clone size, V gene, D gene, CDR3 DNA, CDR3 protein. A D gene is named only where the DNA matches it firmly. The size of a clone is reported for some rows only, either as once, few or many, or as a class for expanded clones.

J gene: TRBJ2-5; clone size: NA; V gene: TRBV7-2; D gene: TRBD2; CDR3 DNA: TGTGCCAGCAGCTTAGTGGGTAGCGGGGGGGCGGGGGAGACCCAGTACTTC; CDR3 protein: CASSLVGSGGAGETQYF
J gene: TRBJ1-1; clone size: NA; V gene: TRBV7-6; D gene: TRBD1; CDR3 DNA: TGTGCCAGCAGCTCCTCCGGGACAGGGCTTGGTAACACTGAAGCTTTCTTT; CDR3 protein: CASSSSGTGLGNTEAFF
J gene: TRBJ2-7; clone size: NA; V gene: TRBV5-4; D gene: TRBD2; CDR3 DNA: TGTGCCAGCAGCTTGGCGATAGCGGGGGTTAGCTCCTACGAGCAGTACTTC; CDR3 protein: CASSLAIAGVSSYEQYF
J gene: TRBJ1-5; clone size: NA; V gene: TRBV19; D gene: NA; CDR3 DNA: TGTGCCAGTAGTAGGGGGGATCAGCCCCAGCATTTT; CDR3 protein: CASSRGDQPQHF
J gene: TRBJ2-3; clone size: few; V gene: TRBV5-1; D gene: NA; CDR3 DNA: TGCGCCAGCAGCGCGACTAGTTCCCCAGATACGCAGTATTTT; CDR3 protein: CASSATSSPDTQYF
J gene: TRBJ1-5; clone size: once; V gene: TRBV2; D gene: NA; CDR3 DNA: TGTGCCAGCAGTGTAGGGCAGTTTGGGTTTCAGCCCCAGCATTTT; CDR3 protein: CASSVGQFGFQPQHF
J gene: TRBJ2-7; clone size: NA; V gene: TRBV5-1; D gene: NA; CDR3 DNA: TGCGCCAGCAGCCCGTCAGGTCCCACCGGCTACGAGCAGTACTTC; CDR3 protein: CASSPSGPTGYEQYF
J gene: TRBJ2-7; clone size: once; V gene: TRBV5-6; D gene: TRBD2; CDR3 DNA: TGTGCCAGCAGCCGGGAGGGGAACCTATACTACGAGCAGTACTTC; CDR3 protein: CASSREGNLYYEQYF
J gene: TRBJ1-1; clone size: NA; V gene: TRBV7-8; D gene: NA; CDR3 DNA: TGTGCCAGCAGCTTCCGGGGCGGGGGTTCGGGGGTGAACACTGAAGCTTTCTTT; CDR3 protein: CASSFRGGGSGVNTEAFF
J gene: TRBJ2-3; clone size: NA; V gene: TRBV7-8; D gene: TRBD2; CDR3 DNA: TGTGCCAGCAGCCGAGAAGAGGGACTAGCGGGGGCCCGCACAGATACGCAGTATTTT; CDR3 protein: CASSREEGLAGARTDTQYF
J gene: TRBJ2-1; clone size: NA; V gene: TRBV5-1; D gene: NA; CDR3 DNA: TGCGCCAGCAGCTTGGGGGGGCCGAGCTCCTACAATGAGCAGTTCTTC; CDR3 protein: CASSLGGPSSYNEQFF
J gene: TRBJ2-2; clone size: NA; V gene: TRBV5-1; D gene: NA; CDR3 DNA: TGCGCCAGCAGCTTGGAACGGGTGCTTATTGATCGGGAGCTGTTTTTT; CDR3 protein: CASSLERVLIDRELFF
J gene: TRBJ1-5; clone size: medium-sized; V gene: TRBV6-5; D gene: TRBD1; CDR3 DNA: TGTGCCACGTTCGACAGGGTAAATCAGCCCCAGCATTTT; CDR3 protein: CATFDRVNQPQHF
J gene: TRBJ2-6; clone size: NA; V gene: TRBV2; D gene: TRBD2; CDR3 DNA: TGTGCCAGCGGTTACGGGGGGGTTAGCTCTGGGGCCAACGTCCTGACTTTC; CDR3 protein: CASGYGGVSSGANVLTF
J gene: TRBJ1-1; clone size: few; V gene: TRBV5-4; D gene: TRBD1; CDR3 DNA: TGTGCCAGCAGCGGAGGGACAGAAATGAACACTGAAGCTTTCTTT; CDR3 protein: CASSGGTEMNTEAFF
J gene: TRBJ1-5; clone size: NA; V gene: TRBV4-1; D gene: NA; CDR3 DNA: TGCGCCAGCAGCCAAGATATACGGGATCAGCCCCAGCATTTT; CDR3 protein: CASSQDIRDQPQHF
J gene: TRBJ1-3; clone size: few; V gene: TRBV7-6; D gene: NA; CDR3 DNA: TGTGCCAGCAGCTTAGATACTAGCTCTGGAAACACCATATATTTT; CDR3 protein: CASSLDTSSGNTIYF
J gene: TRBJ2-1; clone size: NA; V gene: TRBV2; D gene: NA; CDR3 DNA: TGTGCCAGCAGTGAATCGGGTCAGGCAAGCAATGAGCAGTTCTTC; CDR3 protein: CASSESGQASNEQFF
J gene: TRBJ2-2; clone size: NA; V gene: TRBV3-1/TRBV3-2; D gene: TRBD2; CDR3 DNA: TGTGCCAGCAGCCAAAGCGGGATTAACACCGGGGAGCTGTTTTTT; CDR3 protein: CASSQSGINTGELFF
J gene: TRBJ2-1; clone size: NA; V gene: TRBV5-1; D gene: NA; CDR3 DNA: TGCGCCAGCAGCTTGAACTCCTACAATGAGCAGTTCTTC; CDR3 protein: CASSLNSYNEQFF
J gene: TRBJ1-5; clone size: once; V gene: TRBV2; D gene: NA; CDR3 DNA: TGTGCCAGCAGTAAGGACGGATTCAGCAATCAGCCCCAGCATTTT; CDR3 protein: CASSKDGFSNQPQHF
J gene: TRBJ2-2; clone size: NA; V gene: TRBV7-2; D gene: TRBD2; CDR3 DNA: TGTGCCAGCAGCTCCTGGGGAGGGGCGAACACCGGGGAGCTGTTTTTT; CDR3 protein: CASSSWGGANTGELFF